The rows below give T cell receptor beta chains drawn from one sample of a study of cytotoxic CD8 clonotypes in ibrutinib-treated CLL. Assay: immunoSEQ multiplex PCR; the TCRdb copy retains only in-frame clones and omits some. The sample includes about 200,000 clones, nearly 80% of them seen just once. The sequenced sample was PBMCs, obtained after 12 months of ibrutinib treatment. The receptors were sampled from a human donor with chronic lymphocytic leukemia. Both conserved end residues are part of each CDR3. A D gene is named only where the DNA matches it firmly. Rows may omit the clone size; those that give it use once, few, many or a size class.

D gene | clone size | J gene | V gene | CDR3 protein | CDR3 DNA
. | . | TRBJ2-7 | TRBV5-4 | CASSLLGQPYEQYF | TGTGCCAGCAGCTTGTTAGGACAGCCCTACGAGCAGTACTTC
. | . | TRBJ2-1 | TRBV7-9 | CASSLVGGRYNEQFF | TGTGCCAGCAGCTTAGTAGGCGGACGATACAATGAGCAGTTCTTC
. | . | TRBJ2-3 | TRBV30 | CAYTRGSSSDTQYF | TGTGCTTACACTAGAGGATCGTCCTCCGATACGCAGTATTTT
TRBD2 | . | TRBJ2-3 | TRBV5-4 | CASSLGLRGWGTDTQYF | TGTGCCAGCAGCTTGGGTTTGCGGGGGTGGGGCACAGATACGCAGTATTTT
. | . | TRBJ2-1 | TRBV18 | CASSLFRDSYNEQFF | TGTGCCAGCTCACTTTTCAGGGACTCCTACAATGAGCAGTTCTTC
TRBD2 | . | TRBJ2-1 | TRBV5-4 | CASSIQGGLAGGRGNEQFF | TGTGCCAGCAGTATACAGGGAGGACTAGCGGGAGGAAGGGGCAATGAGCAGTTCTTC
. | . | TRBJ1-1 | TRBV2 | CASDDAQGLGTEAFF | TGTGCCAGCGATGATGCACAGGGTTTGGGCACTGAAGCTTTCTTT
. | . | TRBJ2-3 | TRBV27 | CASSFNWLATDTQYF | TGTGCCAGCAGTTTTAACTGGCTAGCTACAGATACGCAGTATTTT
. | . | TRBJ2-4 | TRBV4-1 | CASSQGGYENIQYF | TGCGCCAGCAGCCAAGGAGGGTACGAAAACATTCAGTACTTC
TRBD1 | . | TRBJ1-6 | TRBV5-1 | CASSSGQGFSPLHF | TGCGCCAGCAGCTCCGGACAGGGTTTTTCACCCCTCCACTTT
. | once | TRBJ1-1 | TRBV6-5 | CASSYSDGDSKAFF | TGTGCCAGCAGTTACTCGGATGGAGACTCAAAGGCTTTCTTT
TRBD2 | . | TRBJ2-1 | TRBV11-2 | CASRIWGRAVVNEQFF | TGTGCCAGCAGGATCTGGGGGAGGGCCGTGGTCAATGAGCAGTTCTTC
. | . | TRBJ2-7 | TRBV5-1 | CASSLSQGVYEQYF | TGCGCCAGCAGCTTGAGTCAGGGTGTATACGAGCAGTACTTC
TRBD1 | . | TRBJ1-6 | TRBV25-1 | CASSGRDRGVSYNSPLHF | TGTGCCAGCAGTGGCCGGGACAGGGGCGTCTCCTATAATTCACCCCTCCACTTT
. | . | TRBJ1-3 | TRBV28 | CASTSGLWGNTIYF | TGTGCCAGCACCAGTGGACTGTGGGGAAACACCATATATTTT
TRBD1 | . | TRBJ1-1 | TRBV4-1 | CASSPPGQGHTRGANTEAFF | TGCGCCAGCAGCCCGCCGGGACAGGGCCATACCCGAGGAGCGAACACTGAAGCTTTCTTT
. | . | TRBJ1-6 | TRBV6-5 | CASSYYSSYNSPLHF | TGTGCCAGCAGTTACTACAGCTCCTATAATTCACCCCTCCACTTT
TRBD2 | . | TRBJ2-3 | TRBV11-1 | CASSQTLGLAGALDTQYF | TGTGCCAGCAGCCAGACCCTCGGACTAGCGGGGGCGTTAGATACGCAGTATTTT
TRBD2 | . | TRBJ2-7 | TRBV13 | CASSSGGAGYEQYF | TGTGCCAGCAGCTCCGGGGGGGCCGGGTACGAGCAGTACTTC
. | . | TRBJ1-2 | TRBV5-4 | CASSTKADYGYTF | TGTGCCAGCAGCACGAAGGCAGATTATGGCTACACCTTC
. | . | TRBJ2-3 | TRBV18 | CASSPWGESTDTQYF | TGTGCCAGCTCACCATGGGGTGAAAGCACAGATACGCAGTATTTT
. | . | TRBJ2-2 | TRBV28 | CASSPSSIGELFF | TGTGCCAGCAGTCCCTCTAGCATCGGGGAGCTGTTTTTT
. | . | TRBJ2-7 | TRBV5-6 | CASSLGRQQLFYEQYF | TGTGCCAGCAGCTTGGGCCGACAGCAGTTGTTCTACGAGCAGTACTTC
. | . | TRBJ1-6 | TRBV5-8 | CASSPDSNSPLHF | TGTGCCAGCAGCCCTGACAGTAATTCACCCCTCCACTTT
. | . | TRBJ1-2 | TRBV6-5 | CASSDSGGYTF | TGTGCCAGCAGCGATTCCGGGGGCTACACCTTC